This T cell receptor beta chain was retrieved from a study of CD8 T cells in cerebrospinal fluid in Alzheimer's disease. One entry per CDR3 protein, without DNA, is what TCRdb gives after re-calling the 10x single-cell sequencing reads. This sample's table has hundreds of distinct CDR3 sequences. Germline assignment: CDR1 MNHNS and CDR2 SASEGT. The length of the CDR3 is 15 residues. All participants were free of acute infectious disease and in good physical condition. By frequency, this clonotype is medium-sized. This clonotype originated in a human donor with Parkinson's disease. The sequenced sample was cerebrospinal fluid. The chain is built from TRBV6-1 and TRBJ2-1; TCRdb proposes TRBD2, but this gene call is untestable without DNA. Here the CDR3 reads CASSAGTSGYNEQFF.